This T cell receptor beta chain was sequenced during a study of early T cells in non-severe SARS-CoV-2 infection. Whole-study context: It was bulk RNA from unsorted whole blood that was sequenced, and the chains were unpaired.

The V and J ends lost 6 bases and 4 bases respectively, with 15 bases between them. Germline CDR1 DFQATT, CDR2 SNEGSKA (reference sequence). The CDR3 totals 13 residues. Unique molecular identifier tags were affixed to discrete cDNA molecules. MiXCR, applied by TCRdb to the 5' RACE reads, yields one record per CDR3 protein. The sample lists roughly 50,000 distinct CDR3 sequences, over 7% occurring once. Study-level points and caveats: VDJdb matching favored anti-spike CD8 responses, missing private and CD4 specificities.

This clonotype showed up just a few times. Its target is unknown. The chain links TRBV20-1 to TRBJ1-2; TRBD1 is a possible D gene (6 bases). This clonotype originated in an adult who was a healthcare worker with PCR-confirmed SARS-CoV-2 infection or an uninfected control (not recorded which). Specimen: whole blood. CDR3 residues: CSATPGQGYGYTF. In nucleotides, the CDR3 is TGCAGTGCAACACCGGGACAAGGCTATGGCTACACCTTC.